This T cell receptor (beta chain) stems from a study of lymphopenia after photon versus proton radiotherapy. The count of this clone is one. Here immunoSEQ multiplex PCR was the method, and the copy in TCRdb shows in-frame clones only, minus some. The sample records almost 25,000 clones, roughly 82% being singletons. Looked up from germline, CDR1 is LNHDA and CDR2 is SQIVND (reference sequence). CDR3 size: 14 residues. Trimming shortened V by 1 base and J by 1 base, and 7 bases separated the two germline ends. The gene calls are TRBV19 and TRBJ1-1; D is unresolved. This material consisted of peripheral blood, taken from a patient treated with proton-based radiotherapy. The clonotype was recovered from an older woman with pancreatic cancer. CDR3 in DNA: TGTGCCAGTAGTATAGGGACGGCGAACACTGAAGCTTTCTTT. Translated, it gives CASSIGTANTEAFF.